This T cell receptor (beta chain) was identified during a study of T cell clonotyping in hematopoietic cell transplantation. Study-wide context: Recipient samples before transplant were obtained post-cytoreduction. Study-wide results and caveats: Broader posttransplant TCR repertoire diversity was predicted by graft donor and pretransplant recipient Inverse Simpson Index values.

This CDR3 is 15 amino acids long. Germline loops: CDR1 MNHEY, CDR2 SMNVEV (reference sequence). V was trimmed by 3 bases and J by 3 bases, leaving 11 bases between them. As for this clone: Its antigen remains unknown.

TCRdb keeps only in-frame clones here, not all; method: immunoSEQ multiplex PCR. This repertoire shows 16,000 or so clones, roughly 93% found once; its top ten account for 1.8%. Time point noted: recipient sample about 28 days before transplant, after cytoreduction. Samples: about 28 days before transplant, then days 30, 100 and 180 after. The sequence came from a man younger than 30 with biphenotypic leukemia. Some clones in this sample may be carry-over from other donors' samples. V gene TRBV27 combines with J gene TRBJ1-4; maybe TRBD1 (6 bases). The specimen was peripheral blood mononuclear cells, collected before stem cell transplant. The CDR3 DNA reads TGTGCCAGCAGTTTCTTCCGGACAGCTAATGAAAAACTGTTTTTT. Encoded protein: CASSFFRTANEKLFF.